This is a list of T cell receptor beta chains from one sample in a study of shared clonotypes between healthy human individuals. Sequencing used immunoSEQ multiplex PCR; TCRdb keeps in-frame clones, though not all of them. The sample has roughly 300,000 clones; more than 60% are singletons. The sample comprised memory CD4+ T cells sorted from blood. All receptors come from a man between 25 and 39 years old in good health. Both conserved end residues are part of each CDR3.

v_gene: TRBV5-1; CDR3aa: CASSTGTDTQYF
v_gene: TRBV5-4; CDR3aa: CASSRYTTYEQYF
v_gene: TRBV5-1; CDR3aa: CASSLGGGTGNQPQHF
v_gene: TRBV19; CDR3aa: CASRPGQGSWSEQFF
v_gene: TRBV7-2; CDR3aa: CASSLTSGLAGVTGELFF
v_gene: TRBV21-1; CDR3aa: CASSARLAGGSDTQYF
v_gene: TRBV10-2; CDR3aa: CASSESYGSGSTDTQYF
v_gene: TRBV29-1; CDR3aa: CSVGRAIGRPSGAQETQYF
v_gene: TRBV27; CDR3aa: CASSSEGVPQHF
v_gene: TRBV10-3; CDR3aa: CAISNFQGALGEKLFF
v_gene: TRBV6-1; CDR3aa: CASSARTSYNEQFF
v_gene: TRBV11-2; CDR3aa: CASSLDAPRTQYF
v_gene: TRBV6-1; CDR3aa: CASGQTEFSGNTIYF
v_gene: TRBV9; CDR3aa: CASSVAGTGEQYF
v_gene: TRBV18; CDR3aa: CASSPLPEHEQYF